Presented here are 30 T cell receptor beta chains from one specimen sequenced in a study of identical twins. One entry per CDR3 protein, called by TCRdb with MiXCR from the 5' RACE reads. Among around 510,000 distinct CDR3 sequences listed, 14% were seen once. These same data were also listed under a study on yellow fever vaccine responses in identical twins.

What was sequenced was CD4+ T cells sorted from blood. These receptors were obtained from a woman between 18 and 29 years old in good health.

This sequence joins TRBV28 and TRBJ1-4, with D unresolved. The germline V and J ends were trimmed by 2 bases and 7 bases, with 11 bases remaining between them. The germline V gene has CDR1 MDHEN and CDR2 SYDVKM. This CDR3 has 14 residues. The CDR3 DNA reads TGTGCCAGCAGTTTAGTTCGGCCAGGTGAAAAACTGTTTTTT. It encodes CASSLVRPGEKLFF.

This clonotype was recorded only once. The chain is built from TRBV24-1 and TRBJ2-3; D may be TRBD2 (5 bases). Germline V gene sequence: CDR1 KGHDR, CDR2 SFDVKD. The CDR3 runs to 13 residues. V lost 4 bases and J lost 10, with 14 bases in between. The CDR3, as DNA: TGTGCCACCAGTGAATCACCCGGAGGTGCGCAGTATTTT. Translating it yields CATSESPGGAQYF.

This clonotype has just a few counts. The CDR3 is CSASTGGSSYNSPLHF. CDR3 DNA sequence: TGCAGTGCTTCCACCGGTGGGAGCTCCTATAATTCACCCCTCCACTTT. V is TRBV20-1 and J is TRBJ1-6; unclear D gene. Trimming took off 5 bases at V and 0 bases at J, with 14 bases between the two ends. Germline lookup yields CDR1 DFQATT and CDR2 SNEGSKA (reference sequence). This CDR3 comprises 16 residues.

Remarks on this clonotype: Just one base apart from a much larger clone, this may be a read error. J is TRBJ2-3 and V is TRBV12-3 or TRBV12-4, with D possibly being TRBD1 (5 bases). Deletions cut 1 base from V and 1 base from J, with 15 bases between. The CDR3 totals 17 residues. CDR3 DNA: TGTGCCAGCAGTTTAGACAGGATAGGGGTTGGCACAGATACGCAGTATTTT. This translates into CASSLDRIGVGTDTQYF.

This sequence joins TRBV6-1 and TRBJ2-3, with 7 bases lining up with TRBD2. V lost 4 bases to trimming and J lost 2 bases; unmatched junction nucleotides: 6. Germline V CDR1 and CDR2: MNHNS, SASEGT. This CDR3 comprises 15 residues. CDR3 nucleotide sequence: TGTGCCAGCAGTGTCGCGGGAGTTACCACAGATACGCAGTATTTT. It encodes CASSVAGVTTDTQYF.

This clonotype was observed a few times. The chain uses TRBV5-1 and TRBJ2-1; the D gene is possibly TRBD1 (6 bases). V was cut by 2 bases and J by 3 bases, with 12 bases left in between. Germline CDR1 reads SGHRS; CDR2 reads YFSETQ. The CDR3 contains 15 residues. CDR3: CASSLPGQNYNEQFF. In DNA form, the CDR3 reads TGCGCCAGCAGCTTACCGGGACAAAACTACAATGAGCAGTTCTTC. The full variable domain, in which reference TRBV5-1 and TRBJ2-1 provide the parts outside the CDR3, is KAGVTQTPRYLIKTRGQQVTLSCSPISGHRSVSWYQQTPGQGLQFLFEYFSETQRNKGNFPGRFSGRQFSNSRSEMNVSTLELGDSALYLCASSLPGQNYNEQFFGPGTRLTVL.

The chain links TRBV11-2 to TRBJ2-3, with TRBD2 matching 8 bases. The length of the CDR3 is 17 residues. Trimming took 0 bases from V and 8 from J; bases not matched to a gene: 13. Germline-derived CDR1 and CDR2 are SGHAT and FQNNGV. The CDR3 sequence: CASSLDGLASPRGTQYF. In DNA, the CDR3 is TGTGCCAGCAGCTTAGATGGACTAGCCTCGCCGCGCGGTACGCAGTATTTT.

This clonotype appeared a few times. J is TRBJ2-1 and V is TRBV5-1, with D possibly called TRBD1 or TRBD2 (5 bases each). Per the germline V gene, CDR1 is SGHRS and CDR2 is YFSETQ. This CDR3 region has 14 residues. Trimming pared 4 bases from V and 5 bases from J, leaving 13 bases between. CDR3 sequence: CASSLRDANNEQFF. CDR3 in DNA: TGCGCCAGCAGCCTCCGGGACGCTAACAATGAGCAGTTCTTC.

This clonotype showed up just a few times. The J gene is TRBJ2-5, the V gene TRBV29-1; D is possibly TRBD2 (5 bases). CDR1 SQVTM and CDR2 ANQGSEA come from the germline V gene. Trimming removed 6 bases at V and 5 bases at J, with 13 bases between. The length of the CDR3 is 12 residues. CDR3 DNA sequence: TGCAGCGTGAAGAGAGGGATGGAGACCCAGTACTTC. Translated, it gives CSVKRGMETQYF.

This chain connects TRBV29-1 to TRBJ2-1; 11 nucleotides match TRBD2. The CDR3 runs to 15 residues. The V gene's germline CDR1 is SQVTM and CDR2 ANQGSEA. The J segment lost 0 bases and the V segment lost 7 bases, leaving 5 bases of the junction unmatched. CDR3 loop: CSGTSGPSSYNEQFF. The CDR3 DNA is TGCAGCGGGACTAGCGGGCCTAGCTCCTACAATGAGCAGTTCTTC.

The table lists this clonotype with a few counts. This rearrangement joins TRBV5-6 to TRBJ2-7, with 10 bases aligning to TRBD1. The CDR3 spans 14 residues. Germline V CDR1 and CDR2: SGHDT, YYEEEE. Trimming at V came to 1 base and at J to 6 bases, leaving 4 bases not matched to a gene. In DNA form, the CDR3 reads TGTGCCAGCAGCTTGTGGGACAGGGGAGGCGAGCAGTACTTC. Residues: CASSLWDRGGEQYF. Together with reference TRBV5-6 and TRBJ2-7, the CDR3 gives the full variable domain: DAGVTQSPTHLIKTRGQQVTLRCSPKSGHDTVSWYQQALGQGPQFIFQYYEEEERQRGNFPDRFSGHQFPNYSSELNVNALLLGDSALYLCASSLWDRGGEQYFGPGTRLTVT.

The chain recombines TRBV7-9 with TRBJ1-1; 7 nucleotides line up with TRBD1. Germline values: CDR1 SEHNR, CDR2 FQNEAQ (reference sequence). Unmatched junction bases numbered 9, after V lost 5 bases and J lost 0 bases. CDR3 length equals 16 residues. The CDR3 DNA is TGTGCCAGCAGCCGGACACAGGGGCCCTTGAACACTGAAGCTTTCTTT. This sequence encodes CASSRTQGPLNTEAFF.

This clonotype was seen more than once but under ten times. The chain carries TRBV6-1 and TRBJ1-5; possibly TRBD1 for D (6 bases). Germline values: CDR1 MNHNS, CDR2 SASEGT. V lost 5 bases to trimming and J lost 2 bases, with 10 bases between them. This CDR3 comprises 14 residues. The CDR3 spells CASSRQVRNQPQHF. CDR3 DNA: TGTGCCAGCAGTCGACAGGTTCGCAATCAGCCCCAGCATTTT.

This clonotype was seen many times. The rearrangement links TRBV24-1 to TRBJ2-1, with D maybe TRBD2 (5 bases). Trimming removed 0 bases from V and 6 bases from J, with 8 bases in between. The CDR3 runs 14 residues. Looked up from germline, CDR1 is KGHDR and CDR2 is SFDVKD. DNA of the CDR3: TGTGCCACCAGTGATTTGCTCGAGGGCAATGAGCAGTTCTTC. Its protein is CATSDLLEGNEQFF.

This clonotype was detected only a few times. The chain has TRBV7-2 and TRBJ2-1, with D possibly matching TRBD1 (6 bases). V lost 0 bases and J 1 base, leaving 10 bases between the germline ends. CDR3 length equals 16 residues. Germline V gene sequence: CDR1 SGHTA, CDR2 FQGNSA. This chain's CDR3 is CASSLAWGPSYNEQFF. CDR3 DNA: TGTGCCAGCAGCTTAGCTTGGGGGCCTTCCTACAATGAGCAGTTCTTC.

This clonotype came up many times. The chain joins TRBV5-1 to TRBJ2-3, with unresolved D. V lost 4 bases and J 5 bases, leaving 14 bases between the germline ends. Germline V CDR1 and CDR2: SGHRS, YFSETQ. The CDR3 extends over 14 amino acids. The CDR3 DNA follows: TGCGCCAGCAGCCTTTGGACGGAGAGAGATACGCAGTATTTT. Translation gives CASSLWTERDTQYF.

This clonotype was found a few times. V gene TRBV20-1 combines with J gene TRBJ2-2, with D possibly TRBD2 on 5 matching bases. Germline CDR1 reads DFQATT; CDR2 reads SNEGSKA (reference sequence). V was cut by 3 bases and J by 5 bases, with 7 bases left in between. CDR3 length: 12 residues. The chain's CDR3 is CSARWTTGELFF. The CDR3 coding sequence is TGCAGTGCTAGGTGGACTACCGGGGAGCTGTTTTTT.

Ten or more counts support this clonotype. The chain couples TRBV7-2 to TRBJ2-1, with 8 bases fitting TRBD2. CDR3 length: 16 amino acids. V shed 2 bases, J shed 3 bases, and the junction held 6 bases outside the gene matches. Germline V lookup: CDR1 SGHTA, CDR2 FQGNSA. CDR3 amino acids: CASSLLAGGLYNEQFF. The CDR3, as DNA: TGTGCCAGCAGCTTACTGGCGGGGGGCCTCTACAATGAGCAGTTCTTC.

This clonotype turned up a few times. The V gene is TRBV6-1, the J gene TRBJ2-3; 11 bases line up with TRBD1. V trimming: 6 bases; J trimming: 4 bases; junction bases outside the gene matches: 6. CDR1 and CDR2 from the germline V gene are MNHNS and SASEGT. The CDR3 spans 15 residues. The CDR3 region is CASRGGTGGSDTQYF. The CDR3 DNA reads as TGTGCCAGCAGAGGGGGGACAGGGGGTTCAGATACGCAGTATTTT.

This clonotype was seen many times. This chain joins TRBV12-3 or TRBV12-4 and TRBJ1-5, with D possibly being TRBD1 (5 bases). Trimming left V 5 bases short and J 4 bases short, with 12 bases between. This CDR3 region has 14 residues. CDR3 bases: TGTGCCAGCAGTCCGGGTTGGGGGAATCAGCCCCAGCATTTT. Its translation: CASSPGWGNQPQHF.

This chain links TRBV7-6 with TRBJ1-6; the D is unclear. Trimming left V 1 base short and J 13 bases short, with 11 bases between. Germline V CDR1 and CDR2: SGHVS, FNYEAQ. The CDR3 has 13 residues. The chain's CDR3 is CASSLEVFSPLHF. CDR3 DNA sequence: TGTGCCAGCAGCTTAGAGGTTTTTTCCCCCCTCCACTTT.

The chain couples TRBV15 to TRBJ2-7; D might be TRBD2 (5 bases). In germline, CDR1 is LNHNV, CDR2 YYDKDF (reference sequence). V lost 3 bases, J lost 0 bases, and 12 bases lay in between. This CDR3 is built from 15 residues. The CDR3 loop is CATSRTLGDSYEQYF. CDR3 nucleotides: TGTGCCACCAGCAGGACCCTGGGAGACTCCTACGAGCAGTACTTC. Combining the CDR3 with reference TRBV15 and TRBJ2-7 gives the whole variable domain DAMVIQNPRYQVTQFGKPVTLSCSQTLNHNVMYWYQQKSSQAPKLLFHYYDKDFNNEADTPDNFQSRRPNTSFCFLDIRSPGLGDTAMYLCATSRTLGDSYEQYFGPGTRLTVT.

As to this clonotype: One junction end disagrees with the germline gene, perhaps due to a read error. The CDR3 sequence is CACSSPREGHEQYF. The CDR3 DNA is TGTGCCTGCAGCTCCCCCCGAGAAGGCCACGAGCAGTACTTC. The V call is TRBV11-2, the J call TRBJ2-7, with D unclear. Germline V gene sequence: CDR1 SGHAT, CDR2 FQNNGV. The CDR3 length is 14 residues.

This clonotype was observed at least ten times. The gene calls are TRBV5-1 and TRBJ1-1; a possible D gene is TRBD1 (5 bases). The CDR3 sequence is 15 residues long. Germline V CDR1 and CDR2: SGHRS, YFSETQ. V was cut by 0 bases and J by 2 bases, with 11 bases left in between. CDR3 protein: CASSLGGVRNTEAFF. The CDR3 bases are TGCGCCAGCAGCTTGGGAGGGGTCAGAAACACTGAAGCTTTCTTT.

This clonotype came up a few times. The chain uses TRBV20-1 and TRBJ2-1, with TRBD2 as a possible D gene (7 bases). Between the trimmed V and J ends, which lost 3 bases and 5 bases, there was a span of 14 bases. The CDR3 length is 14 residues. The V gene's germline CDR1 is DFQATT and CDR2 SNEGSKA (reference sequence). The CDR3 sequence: CSASRGGFDNEQFF. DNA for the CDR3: TGCAGTGCTAGTAGGGGGGGTTTTGACAATGAGCAGTTCTTC.

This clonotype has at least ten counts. The CDR3 region has the DNA TGTGCCAGCAAAACTATCTCCTACGAGCAGTACTTC. Amino acid sequence: CASKTISYEQYF. J is TRBJ2-7 and V is TRBV2; D is unresolved. Germline V gene sequence: CDR1 SNHLY, CDR2 FYNNEI. This CDR3 has 12 amino acids. V was shortened by 7 bases and J by 0 bases, with 7 bases between the two germline ends.

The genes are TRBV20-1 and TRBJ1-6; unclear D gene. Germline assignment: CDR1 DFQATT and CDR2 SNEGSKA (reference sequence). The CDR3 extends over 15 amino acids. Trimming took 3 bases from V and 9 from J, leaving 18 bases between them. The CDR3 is CSARAEGSLSSPLHF. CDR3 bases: TGCAGTGCTAGGGCGGAGGGAAGTTTGAGTTCACCCCTCCACTTT.

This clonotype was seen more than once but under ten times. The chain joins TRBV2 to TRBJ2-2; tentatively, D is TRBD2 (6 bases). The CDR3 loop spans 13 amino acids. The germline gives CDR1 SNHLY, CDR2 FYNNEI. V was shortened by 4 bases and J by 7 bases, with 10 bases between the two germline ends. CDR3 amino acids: CASSGAEGGELFF. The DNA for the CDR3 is TGTGCCAGCAGTGGGGCGGAGGGCGGGGAGCTGTTTTTT.

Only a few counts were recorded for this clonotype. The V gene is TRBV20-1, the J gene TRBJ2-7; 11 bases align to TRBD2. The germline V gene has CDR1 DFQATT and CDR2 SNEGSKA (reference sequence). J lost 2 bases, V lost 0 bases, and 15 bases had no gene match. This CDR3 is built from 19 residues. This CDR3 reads CSARDLFTRGTSGTYEQYF. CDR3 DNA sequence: TGCAGTGCTAGAGATTTGTTCACTAGAGGGACTAGCGGAACCTACGAGCAGTACTTC.

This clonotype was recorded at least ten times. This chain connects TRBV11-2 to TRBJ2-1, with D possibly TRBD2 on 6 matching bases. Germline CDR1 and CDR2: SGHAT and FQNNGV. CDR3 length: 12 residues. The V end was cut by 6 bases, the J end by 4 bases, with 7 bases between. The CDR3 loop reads CASRGGYNEQFF. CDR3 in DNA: TGTGCCAGCAGGGGGGGTTACAATGAGCAGTTCTTC.